This passage covers 21 T cell receptor beta chains from one sample sequenced in a study of cytomegalovirus exposure and HLA in healthy donors (dated by TCRdb to the late 2010s). Libraries were built with the immunoSEQ multiplex PCR assay. For the multiplex PCR, a mixture combining 60 forward primers for TCR Vbeta segments and 13 reverse primers for TCR Jbeta segments was used. The table was pulled from immuneACCESS by TCRdb, which kept in-frame rearrangements only. Such tables lose some clones; where checked, under half of the loss comes from unresolved V genes, and the rest has no known cause. Present in this sample are 150,000 to 200,000 clones, 60% to 80% of which were seen just once. The ten most abundant clones make up over 2% of the sample. Sequences were obtained from PBMCs. The receptors stem from a man aged 55 to 70 in good health and CMV-seronegative.

The chain combines TRBV4-2 with TRBJ2-3; D is undetermined. In germline, CDR1 is LGHNA, CDR2 YNFKEQ. The CDR3 sequence is 15 residues long. Deletions cut 0 bases from V and 3 bases from J, with 10 bases between. CDR3 residues: CASSQDPQATDTQYF. In DNA form, the CDR3 reads TGTGCCAGCAGCCAAGACCCCCAGGCAACAGATACGCAGTATTTT.

This sequence joins TRBV19 and TRBJ1-2; D call uncertain. Germline CDR1 and CDR2: LNHDA and SQIVND (reference sequence). There are 16 residues in the CDR3. Trimming removed 4 bases from V and 4 bases from J, with 19 bases in between. The CDR3 coding sequence is TGTGCCAGTAGTAGCCGCGTATCAACCGATTTCTATGGCTACACCTTC. It specifies CASSSRVSTDFYGYTF.

The chain carries TRBV4-1 and TRBJ2-1, with a tentative D call TRBD2 (6 bases). The ends were cut back, 1 base at V and 5 bases at J, with 12 bases in the middle. Germline lookup yields CDR1 MGHRA and CDR2 YSYEKL. The CDR3 is 15 amino acids. As DNA, the CDR3 is TGCGCCAGCAGCCAAGGTCTAGCGCGAAACAATGAGCAGTTCTTC. Translating gives CASSQGLARNNEQFF.

J is TRBJ2-7 and V is TRBV7-9; tentative D call: TRBD1 (5 bases). Trimming removed 4 bases at V and 6 bases at J, with 10 bases between. CDR1 and CDR2 (germline): SEHNR, FQNEAQ (reference sequence). The CDR3 extends over 12 amino acids. CDR3 in DNA: TGTGCCAGCAGCTCCAGGGTGGGCGAGCAGTACTTC. Its translation is CASSSRVGEQYF. The full variable domain, rest sourced from reference TRBV7-9 and TRBJ2-7, is DTGVSQNPRHKITKRGQNVTFRCDPISEHNRLYWYRQTLGQGPEFLTYFQNEAQLEKSRLLSDRFSAERPKGSFSTLEIQRTEQGDSAMYLCASSSRVGEQYFGPGTRLTVT.

The chain is built from TRBV10-3 and TRBJ2-6, with D possibly TRBD2 on 5 matching bases. Trimming removed 2 bases at V and 15 bases at J, with 14 bases between. The CDR3 is 13 amino acids. CDR1 ENHRY and CDR2 SYGVKD come from the germline V gene. The DNA of the CDR3 is TGTGCCATCAGTGAGGGGAGACCCGGCGCCCTGACTTTC. It translates to CAISEGRPGALTF.

The CDR3 coding sequence is TGTGCCAGCCTCCGGGACAGCTATGGCTACACCTTC. Translating it yields CASLRDSYGYTF. The V call is TRBV25-1, the J call TRBJ1-2; 7 bases map to TRBD1. The CDR3 extends over 12 amino acids. CDR1 and CDR2 from the germline V gene are MGHDK and SYGVNS. The J segment lost 4 bases and the V segment lost 8 bases, leaving 4 bases of the junction unmatched.

This clone has more than one count but fewer than ten. The gene calls are TRBV5-1 and TRBJ1-2; D is possibly TRBD1 (6 bases). There are 14 residues in the CDR3. V lost 5 bases and J 8 bases, leaving 19 bases between the germline ends. Germline V gene data show CDR1 as SGHRS and CDR2 as YFSETQ. Here the CDR3 DNA reads TGCGCCAGCAGAGCTGATTCAGGGGCAGGAGGCTACACCTTC. Encoded protein: CASRADSGAGGYTF.

The chain recombines TRBV5-4 with TRBJ2-7, with 10 bases fitting TRBD1. This CDR3 region has 14 residues. CDR1 and CDR2 (germline): SGHNT, YYREEE (reference sequence). The ends lost 2 bases at V and 4 bases at J; junction bases unmatched: 3. In nucleotides, the CDR3 is TGTGCCAGCAGCTTCGGGGACAGGGGTTACGAGCAGTACTTC. Translated: CASSFGDRGYEQYF. The whole variable domain, remainder taken from reference TRBV5-4 and TRBJ2-7, is ETGVTQSPTHLIKTRGQQVTLRCSSQSGHNTVSWYQQALGQGPQFIFQYYREEENGRGNFPPRFSGLQFPNYSSELNVNALELDDSALYLCASSFGDRGYEQYFGPGTRLTVT.

The chain combines TRBV19 with TRBJ2-1, with TRBD2 matching 7 bases. Trimming at V came to 1 base and at J to 9 bases, leaving 3 bases not matched to a gene. Germline assignment: CDR1 LNHDA and CDR2 SQIVND (reference sequence). The CDR3 extends over 13 amino acids. The CDR3 spells CASSIGTRGEQFF. In nucleotides, the CDR3 is TGTGCCAGTAGTATAGGGACTAGAGGTGAGCAGTTCTTC.

This chain joins TRBV27 and TRBJ1-6; 7 nucleotides match TRBD1. The germline CDR1 and CDR2 sequences are MNHEY and SMNVEV (reference sequence). This CDR3 comprises 16 residues. With 5 bases clipped from V and 2 bases from J, the junction kept 6 bases outside the gene matches. The CDR3 DNA sequence: TGTGCCAGCAGTCCAGACAGGGCCGCCTATAATTCACCCCTCCACTTT. Protein: CASSPDRAAYNSPLHF.

The chain's CDR3 is CATRPSGARDTQYF. For the CDR3, the DNA is TGTGCCACCAGGCCTAGCGGGGCGCGAGATACGCAGTATTTT. V gene TRBV15 combines with J gene TRBJ2-3, with 9 bases fitting TRBD2. Looked up from germline, CDR1 is LNHNV and CDR2 is YYDKDF (reference sequence). V gave up 6 bases and J gave up 5 bases; unmatched junction bases: 6. This CDR3 contains 14 residues.

CDR3 region: CASSVASGRGETQYF. CDR3 sequence (DNA): TGTGCCAGCAGCGTAGCTAGCGGGAGAGGGGAGACCCAGTACTTC. V gene TRBV9 combines with J gene TRBJ2-5; 10 nucleotides match TRBD2. The CDR3 totals 15 residues. CDR1 and CDR2 from the germline V gene are SGDLS and YYNGEE. Unmatched junction bases numbered 4, after V lost 0 bases and J lost 5 bases.

This rearrangement joins TRBV4-1 to TRBJ2-3; a weak D match, TRBD1 (5 bases). The CDR3 spans 15 residues. Trimming removed 0 bases from V and 3 bases from J, with 10 bases in between. Germline lookup yields CDR1 MGHRA and CDR2 YSYEKL. The CDR3 is CASSQDLGPTDTQYF. Written as DNA, the CDR3 is TGCGCCAGCAGCCAAGATCTGGGGCCAACAGATACGCAGTATTTT.

The chain uses TRBV19 and TRBJ1-5; D gene uncertain. Between the trimmed V and J ends, which lost 9 bases and 1 base, there was a span of 13 bases. The CDR3 has 14 amino acids. Germline CDR1 LNHDA, CDR2 SQIVND (reference sequence). The chain's CDR3 is CASLFVSSNQPQHF. The DNA for the CDR3 is TGTGCCAGCCTATTTGTGTCCAGCAATCAGCCCCAGCATTTT.

The genes are TRBV5-1 and TRBJ1-2, with TRBD1 matching over 7 bases. The trim removed 1 base at V and 4 bases at J, leaving 10 bases unmatched. The germline CDR1 and CDR2 sequences are SGHRS and YFSETQ. This CDR3 region has 16 residues. The CDR3 nucleotides are TGCGCCAGCAGCTTGTGGGGTTCAGGGGGAGTCTATGGCTACACCTTC. Translation gives CASSLWGSGGVYGYTF.

CDR3 residues: CASSEVGKGRTEAFF. The CDR3 DNA sequence: TGTGCCAGCAGTGAGGTAGGAAAGGGGCGCACTGAAGCTTTCTTT. The chain carries TRBV25-1 and TRBJ1-1; possible D gene TRBD1, 5 bases. Germline V gives CDR1 MGHDK, CDR2 SYGVNS. V shed 3 bases and J shed 4 bases, with 15 bases lying between them. This CDR3 spans 15 amino acids. The full variable domain, with the rest looked up from reference TRBV25-1 and TRBJ1-1, is EADIYQTPRYLVIGTGKKITLECSQTMGHDKMYWYQQDPGMELHLIHYSYGVNSTEKGDLSSESTVSRIRTEHFPLTLESARPSHTSQYLCASSEVGKGRTEAFFGQGTRLTVV.

V usage is TRBV5-1 and J usage is TRBJ2-7; D not resolved. This CDR3 comprises 14 residues. Germline-derived CDR1 and CDR2 are SGHRS and YFSETQ. Trimming took off 0 bases at V and 0 bases at J, with 7 bases between the two ends. The CDR3, as DNA: TGCGCCAGCAGCTTGGGACATACCTCCTACGAGCAGTACTTC. This codes for CASSLGHTSYEQYF. Looking up the rest from reference TRBV5-1 and TRBJ2-7 gives the full variable domain: KAGVTQTPRYLIKTRGQQVTLSCSPISGHRSVSWYQQTPGQGLQFLFEYFSETQRNKGNFPGRFSGRQFSNSRSEMNVSTLELGDSALYLCASSLGHTSYEQYFGPGTRLTVT.

This clone was observed a few times. The rearrangement joins TRBV5-6 to TRBJ2-5, with D possibly TRBD2 on 7 matching bases. Germline V gene data show CDR1 as SGHDT and CDR2 as YYEEEE. There are 16 residues in the CDR3. V shed 1 base and J shed 5 bases, with 18 bases lying between them. CDR3 in DNA: TGTGCCAGCAGCTTGCTCCCTGGGGGGGCGCAGGAGACCCAGTACTTC. Amino acid sequence: CASSLLPGGAQETQYF.

The gene calls are TRBV4-3 and TRBJ1-1; D is perhaps TRBD1 (5 bases). Trimming removed 2 bases at V and 4 bases at J, with 11 bases between. Germline V gives CDR1 LGHNA, CDR2 YSLEER. The CDR3 extends over 14 amino acids. The CDR3, as DNA: TGCGCCAGCAGCCAAATGGGGGGGTTCACTGAAGCTTTCTTT. Translation gives CASSQMGGFTEAFF.

The rearrangement links TRBV30 to TRBJ2-5; D perhaps matches TRBD1 (5 bases). Trimming removed 0 bases at V and 4 bases at J, with 9 bases between. The CDR3 is 13 amino acids. Germline CDR1 reads GTSNPN; CDR2 reads SVGIG (reference sequence). CDR3 DNA: TGTGCCTGGAGTGTACAGGTGGCAGAGACCCAGTACTTC. The encoded protein is CAWSVQVAETQYF.

In this sample, this clone turned up a few times. V is TRBV19 and J is TRBJ1-4; a weak D match, TRBD1 (5 bases). This CDR3 region has 16 residues. Looked up from germline, CDR1 is LNHDA and CDR2 is SQIVND (reference sequence). Trimming cost V 1 base and J 5 bases, with 14 bases left between them. Written as DNA, the CDR3 is TGTGCCAGTAGTATAGCACGGGGGAGACGCAATGAAAAACTGTTTTTT. This encodes CASSIARGRRNEKLFF.